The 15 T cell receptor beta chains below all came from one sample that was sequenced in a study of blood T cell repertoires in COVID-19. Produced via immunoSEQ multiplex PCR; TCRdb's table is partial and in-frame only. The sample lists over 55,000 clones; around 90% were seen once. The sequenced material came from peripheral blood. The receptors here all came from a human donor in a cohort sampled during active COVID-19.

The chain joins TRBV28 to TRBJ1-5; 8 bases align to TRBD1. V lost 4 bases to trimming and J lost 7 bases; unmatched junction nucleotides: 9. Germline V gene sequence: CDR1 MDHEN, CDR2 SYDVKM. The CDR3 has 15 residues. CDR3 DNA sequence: TGTGCCAGCAGTTCTCGGACAGGGAGGTACCAGCCCCAGCATTTT. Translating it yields CASSSRTGRYQPQHF.

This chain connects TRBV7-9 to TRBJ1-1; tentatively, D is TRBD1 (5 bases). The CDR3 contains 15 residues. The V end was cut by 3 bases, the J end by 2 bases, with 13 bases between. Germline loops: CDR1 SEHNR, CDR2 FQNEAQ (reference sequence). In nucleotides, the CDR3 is TGTGCCAGCAGCTTTTTCGGGGGGGTAAACACTGAAGCTTTCTTT. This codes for CASSFFGGVNTEAFF. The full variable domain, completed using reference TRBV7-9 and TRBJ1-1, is DTGVSQNPRHKITKRGQNVTFRCDPISEHNRLYWYRQTLGQGPEFLTYFQNEAQLEKSRLLSDRFSAERPKGSFSTLEIQRTEQGDSAMYLCASSFFGGVNTEAFFGQGTRLTVV.

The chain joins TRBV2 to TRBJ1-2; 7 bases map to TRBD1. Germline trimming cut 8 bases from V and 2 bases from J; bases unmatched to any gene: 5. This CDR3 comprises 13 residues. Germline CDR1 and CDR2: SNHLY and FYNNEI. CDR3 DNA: TGTGCCAGCGGCCTACAGGGGAACTATGGCTACACCTTC. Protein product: CASGLQGNYGYTF.

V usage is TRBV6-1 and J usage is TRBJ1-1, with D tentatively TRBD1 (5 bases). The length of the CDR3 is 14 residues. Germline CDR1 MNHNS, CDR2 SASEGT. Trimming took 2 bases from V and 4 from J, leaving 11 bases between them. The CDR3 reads CASSEWGGVTEAFF. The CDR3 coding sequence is TGTGCCAGCAGTGAATGGGGGGGAGTCACTGAAGCTTTCTTT.

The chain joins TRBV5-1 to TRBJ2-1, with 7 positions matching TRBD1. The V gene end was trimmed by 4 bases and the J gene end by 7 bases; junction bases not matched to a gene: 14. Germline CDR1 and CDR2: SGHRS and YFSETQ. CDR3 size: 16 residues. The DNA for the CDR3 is TGCGCCAGCAGCCCCGTAGGACAGGACCCAAGGAATGAGCAGTTCTTC. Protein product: CASSPVGQDPRNEQFF.

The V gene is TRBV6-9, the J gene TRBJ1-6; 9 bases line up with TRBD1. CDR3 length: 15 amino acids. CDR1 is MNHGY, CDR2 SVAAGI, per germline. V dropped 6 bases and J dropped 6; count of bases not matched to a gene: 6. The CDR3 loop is CASRIDRGSNSPLHF. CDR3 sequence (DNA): TGTGCCAGCAGAATTGACAGGGGGTCTAATTCACCCCTCCACTTT.

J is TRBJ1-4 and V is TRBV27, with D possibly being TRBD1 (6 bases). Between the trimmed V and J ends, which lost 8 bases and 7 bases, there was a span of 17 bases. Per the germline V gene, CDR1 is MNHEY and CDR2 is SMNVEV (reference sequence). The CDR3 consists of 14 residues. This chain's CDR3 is CASQGAGAGEKLFF. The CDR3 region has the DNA TGTGCCAGCCAGGGTGCAGGGGCAGGTGAAAAACTGTTTTTT.

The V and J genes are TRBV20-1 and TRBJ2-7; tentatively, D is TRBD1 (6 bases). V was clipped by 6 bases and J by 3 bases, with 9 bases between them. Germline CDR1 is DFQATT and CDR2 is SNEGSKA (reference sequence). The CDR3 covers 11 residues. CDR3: CSAYRDYEQYF. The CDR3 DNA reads TGCAGTGCATACAGGGACTACGAGCAGTACTTC.

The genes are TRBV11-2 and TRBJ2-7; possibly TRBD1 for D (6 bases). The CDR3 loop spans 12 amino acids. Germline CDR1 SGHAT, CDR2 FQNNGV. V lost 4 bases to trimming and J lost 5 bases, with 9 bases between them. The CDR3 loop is CASSSGVDEQYF. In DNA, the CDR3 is TGTGCCAGCAGCTCAGGGGTTGACGAGCAGTACTTC. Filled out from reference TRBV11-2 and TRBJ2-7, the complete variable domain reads EAGVAQSPRYKIIEKRQSVAFWCNPISGHATLYWYQQILGQGPKLLIQFQNNGVVDDSQLPKDRFSAERLKGVDSTLKIQPAKLEDSAVYLCASSSGVDEQYFGPGTRLTVT.

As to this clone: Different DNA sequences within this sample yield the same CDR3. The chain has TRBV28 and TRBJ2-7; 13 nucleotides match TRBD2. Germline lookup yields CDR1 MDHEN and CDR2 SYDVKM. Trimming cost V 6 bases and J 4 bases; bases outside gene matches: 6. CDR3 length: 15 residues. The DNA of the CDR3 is TGTGCCAGCAGCCCCGGACTAGCGGGAGTATACGAGCAGTACTTC. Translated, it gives CASSPGLAGVYEQYF.

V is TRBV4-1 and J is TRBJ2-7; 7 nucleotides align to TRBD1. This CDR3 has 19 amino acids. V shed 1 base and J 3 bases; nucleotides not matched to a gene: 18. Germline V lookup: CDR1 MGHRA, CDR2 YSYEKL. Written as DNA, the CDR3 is TGCGCCAGCAGCCAAGCCAGGGACAGTTCAAACCCATTACGCTACGAGCAGTACTTC. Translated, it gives CASSQARDSSNPLRYEQYF.

CDR3: CASSYSYQGNYGYTF. The CDR3, as DNA: TGTGCCAGCAGTTACTCGTACCAGGGAAACTATGGCTACACCTTC. The chain couples TRBV6-2 or TRBV6-3 to TRBJ1-2; tentative D call: TRBD1 (5 bases). The germline gives CDR1 MNHEY, CDR2 SVGEGT. The CDR3 covers 15 residues. The V end lost 0 bases, the J end lost 2 bases, and 10 bases lay between the germline ends.

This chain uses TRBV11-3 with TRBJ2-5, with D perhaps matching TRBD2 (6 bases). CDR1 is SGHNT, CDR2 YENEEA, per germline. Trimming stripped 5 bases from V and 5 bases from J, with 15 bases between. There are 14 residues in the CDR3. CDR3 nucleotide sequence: TGTGCCAGCAGCCCAAGACTAGTAGGGGAGACCCAGTACTTC. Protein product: CASSPRLVGETQYF.

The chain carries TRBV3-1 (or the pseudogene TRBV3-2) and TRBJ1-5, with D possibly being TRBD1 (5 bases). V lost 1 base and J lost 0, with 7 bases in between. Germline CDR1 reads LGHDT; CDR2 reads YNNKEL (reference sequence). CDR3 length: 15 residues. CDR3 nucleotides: TGTGCCAGCAGCCAAGGTAGGGGTAGCAATCAGCCCCAGCATTTT. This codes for CASSQGRGSNQPQHF.

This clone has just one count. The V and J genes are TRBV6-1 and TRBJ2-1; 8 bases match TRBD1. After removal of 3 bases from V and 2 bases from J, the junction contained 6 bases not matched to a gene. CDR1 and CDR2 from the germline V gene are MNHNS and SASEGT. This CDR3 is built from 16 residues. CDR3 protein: CASSDRPGQAYNEQFF. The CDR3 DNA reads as TGTGCCAGCAGTGACAGACCGGGACAGGCCTACAATGAGCAGTTCTTC.